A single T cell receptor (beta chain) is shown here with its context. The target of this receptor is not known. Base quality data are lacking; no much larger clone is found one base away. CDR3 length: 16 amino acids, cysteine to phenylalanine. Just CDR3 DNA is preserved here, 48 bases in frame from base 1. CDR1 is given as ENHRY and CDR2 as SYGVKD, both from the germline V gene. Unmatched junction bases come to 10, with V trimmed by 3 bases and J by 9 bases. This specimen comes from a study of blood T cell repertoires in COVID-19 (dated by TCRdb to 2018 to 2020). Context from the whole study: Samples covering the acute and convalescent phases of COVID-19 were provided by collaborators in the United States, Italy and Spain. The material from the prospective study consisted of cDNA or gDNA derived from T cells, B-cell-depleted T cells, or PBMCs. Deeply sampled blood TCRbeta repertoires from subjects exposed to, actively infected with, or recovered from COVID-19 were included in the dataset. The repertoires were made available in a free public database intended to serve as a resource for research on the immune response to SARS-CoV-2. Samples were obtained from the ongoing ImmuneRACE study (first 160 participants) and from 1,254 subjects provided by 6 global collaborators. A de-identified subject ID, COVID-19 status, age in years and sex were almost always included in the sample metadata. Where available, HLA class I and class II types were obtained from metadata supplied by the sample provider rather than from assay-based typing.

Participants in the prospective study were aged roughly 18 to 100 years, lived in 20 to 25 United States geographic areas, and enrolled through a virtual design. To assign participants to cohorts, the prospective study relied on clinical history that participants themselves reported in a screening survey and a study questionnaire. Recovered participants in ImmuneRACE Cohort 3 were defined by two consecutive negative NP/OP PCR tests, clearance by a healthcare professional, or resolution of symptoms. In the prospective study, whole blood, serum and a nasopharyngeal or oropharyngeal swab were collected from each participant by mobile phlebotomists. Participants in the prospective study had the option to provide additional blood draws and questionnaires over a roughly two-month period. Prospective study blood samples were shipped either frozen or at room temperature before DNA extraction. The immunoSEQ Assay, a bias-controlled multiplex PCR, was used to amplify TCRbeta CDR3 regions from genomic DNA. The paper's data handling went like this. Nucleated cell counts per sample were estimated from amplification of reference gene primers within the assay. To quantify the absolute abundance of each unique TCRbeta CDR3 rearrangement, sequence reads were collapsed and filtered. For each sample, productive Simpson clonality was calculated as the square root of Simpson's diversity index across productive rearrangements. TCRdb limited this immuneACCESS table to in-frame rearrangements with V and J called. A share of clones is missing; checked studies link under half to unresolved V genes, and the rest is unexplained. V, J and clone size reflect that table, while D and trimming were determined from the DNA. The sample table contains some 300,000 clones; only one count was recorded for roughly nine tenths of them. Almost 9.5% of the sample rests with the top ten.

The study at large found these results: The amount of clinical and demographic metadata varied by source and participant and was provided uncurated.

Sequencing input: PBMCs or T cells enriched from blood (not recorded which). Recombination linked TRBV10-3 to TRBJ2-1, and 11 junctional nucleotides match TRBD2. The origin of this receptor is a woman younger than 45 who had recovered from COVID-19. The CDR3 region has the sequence CAISDLPLAGAREQFF. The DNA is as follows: TGTGCCATCAGTGACCTTCCACTAGCGGGAGCTCGTGAGCAGTTCTTC.